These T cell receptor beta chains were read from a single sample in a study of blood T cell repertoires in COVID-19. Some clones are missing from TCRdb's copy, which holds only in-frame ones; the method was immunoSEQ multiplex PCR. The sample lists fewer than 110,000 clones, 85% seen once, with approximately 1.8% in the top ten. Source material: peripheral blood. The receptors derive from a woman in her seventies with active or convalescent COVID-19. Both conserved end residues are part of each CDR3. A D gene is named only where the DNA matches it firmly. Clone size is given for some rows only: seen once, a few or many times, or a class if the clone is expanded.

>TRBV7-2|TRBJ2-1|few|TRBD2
TGTGCCAGCAGAACGGGACTAGCGGGCTACAATGAGCAGTTCTTC
CASRTGLAGYNEQFF
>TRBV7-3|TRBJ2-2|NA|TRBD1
TGTGCCAGCAGCATACAGGGGCCGGGCACCGGGGAGCTGTTTTTT
CASSIQGPGTGELFF
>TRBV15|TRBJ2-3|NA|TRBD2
TGTGCCACCAGCAGGCAGCTAGCGGGAGGTGCAGATACGCAGTATTTT
CATSRQLAGGADTQYF
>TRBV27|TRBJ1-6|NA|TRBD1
TGTGCCAGCAGTGGGCGACAGGGGGCAGGATCACCCCTCCACTTT
CASSGRQGAGSPLHF
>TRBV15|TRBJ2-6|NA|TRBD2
TGTGCCACCGGAGCGGGAGGGCCTTCTGGGGCCAACGTCCTGACTTTC
CATGAGGPSGANVLTF
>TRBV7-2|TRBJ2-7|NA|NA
TGTGCCAGCAGCTTAGACAGAATCTACGAGCAGTACTTC
CASSLDRIYEQYF
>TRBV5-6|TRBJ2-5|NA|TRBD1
TGTGCCAGCAGCTTGGGGGGGACAGTTTGGGAGACCCAGTACTTC
CASSLGGTVWETQYF
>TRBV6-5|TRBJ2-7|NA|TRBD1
TGTGCCAGCAGGACAGGGATCGACTACGAGCAGTACTTC
CASRTGIDYEQYF
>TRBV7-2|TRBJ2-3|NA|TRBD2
TGTGCCAGCAGCCGTTCAAGCGGGAGACGGGAAGATACGCAGTATTTT
CASSRSSGRREDTQYF
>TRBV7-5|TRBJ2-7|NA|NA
TGTGCCAGAAGCGCCCCTCTAGCGGGAGGGCCTTACGAGCAGTACTTC
CARSAPLAGGPYEQYF
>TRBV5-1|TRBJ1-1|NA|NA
TGCGCCAGCAGCTTGGCCGTAGGGGGGGCTGAAGCTTTCTTT
CASSLAVGGAEAFF
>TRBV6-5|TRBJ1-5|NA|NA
TGTGCCAGCAGTTACTCGGCCCTCAGTAGCAATCAGCCCCAGCATTTT
CASSYSALSSNQPQHF
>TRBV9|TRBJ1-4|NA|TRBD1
TGTGCCAGCAGCAAAAACAGGGGCACTAATGAAAAACTGTTTTTT
CASSKNRGTNEKLFF
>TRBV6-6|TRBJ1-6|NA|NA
TGTGCCAGCACCCTAGACGGAAGAAATTCACCCCTCCACTTT
CASTLDGRNSPLHF